Listed below are T cell receptor beta chains from one sample, sequenced in a study of response to subunit inactivated influenza vaccine. TCRdb reprocessed the RT-PCR reads with MiXCR, giving one entry per CDR3 protein. The sample records roughly 500,000 distinct CDR3 sequences, under 30% being singletons. These data also featured in a second study, about T cells expressing NK-cell markers.

The sequencing used CD4+ T cells sorted from PBMCs, collected roughly 12 days after vaccination. The receptors were sampled from a man aged 50 to 60 who received an inactivated influenza vaccine. The CDR3 runs from the conserved cysteine through the conserved F or W. The D gene is left open where the match is weak. A clone size is listed for some rows: how often the clone was seen (once, few, many), or a class if it is expanded.

clone size	J gene	V gene	D gene	CDR3 DNA	CDR3 protein
NA	TRBJ1-2	TRBV4-3	NA	TGCGCCAGCAGCCAAGACCGGGAGATAAACTATGGCTACACCTTC	CASSQDREINYGYTF
NA	TRBJ2-2	TRBV14	TRBD1	TGTGCCAGCAGCCAAGTCTACAGGGGGCGAAGCGGGGAGCTGTTTTTT	CASSQVYRGRSGELFF
many	TRBJ2-3	TRBV27	TRBD2	TGTGCCAGCAGTCGACGCACTAGCGGGATTAGCACAGATACGCAGTATTTT	CASSRRTSGISTDTQYF
NA	TRBJ1-5	TRBV19	NA	TGTGCCAGTAGGGACAGTAGCTTTACTCAGCCCCAGCATTTT	CASRDSSFTQPQHF
few	TRBJ1-6	TRBV14	TRBD1	TGTGCCAGCAGACCTCGACAGGGTGGTTCACCCCTCCACTTT	CASRPRQGGSPLHF
NA	TRBJ1-1	TRBV20-1	NA	TGCAGTGCTAGGGAAGGGAGAGAGAACACTGAAGCTTTCTTT	CSAREGRENTEAFF
few	TRBJ1-1	TRBV18	NA	TGTGCCAGCTCACCACCTGGTGAGAGCACTGAAGCTTTCTTT	CASSPPGESTEAFF
NA	TRBJ2-3	TRBV7-2	NA	TGTGCCAGCAGCTTAGCGCGTCAGGCTGGTAATACGCAGTATTTT	CASSLARQAGNTQYF
few	TRBJ1-2	TRBV28	NA	TGTGCCAGCAGTTTACCGACCGGGATTAACTATGGCTACACCTTC	CASSLPTGINYGYTF
NA	TRBJ2-7	TRBV11-2	NA	TGTGCCAGCAGCTTAGACTTCGGGAGCTCCTACGAGCAGTACTTC	CASSLDFGSSYEQYF
NA	TRBJ2-1	TRBV7-2	TRBD1	TGTGCCAGCAGCTCGACAGGGGCTGTGGTTGAGCAGTTCTTC	CASSSTGAVVEQFF
NA	TRBJ2-7	TRBV29-1	TRBD2	TGCAGCGTTGAGTTGGTGGGAGCGGGAGGGGAAGAGCAGTACTTC	CSVELVGAGGEEQYF
few	TRBJ1-4	TRBV12-3/TRBV12-4	NA	TGTGCCAGCAGCCGGGCTGCAACTAATGAAAAACTGTTTTTT	CASSRAATNEKLFF
many	TRBJ2-2	TRBV7-2	NA	TGTGCCAGCAGCCCCCATATGAGCACCGGGGAGCTGTTTTTT	CASSPHMSTGELFF
NA	TRBJ2-7	TRBV7-2	NA	TGTGCCAGCAGCATAACCGGGACCGCAAGCTCCTACGAGCAGTACTTC	CASSITGTASSYEQYF
few	TRBJ2-1	TRBV5-4	NA	TGTGCCTACAATGAGCAGTTCTTC	CAYNEQFF
NA	TRBJ1-5	TRBV7-2	TRBD1	TGTGCCAGCAGCTCCCACGGACAGGGTGGGCAGCCCCAGCATTTT	CASSSHGQGGQPQHF
NA	TRBJ2-1	TRBV28	TRBD1	TGTGCCAGCACCGTGGGACAGGGGCTGAATGAGCAGTTCTTC	CASTVGQGLNEQFF
NA	TRBJ2-1	TRBV6-4	NA	TGTGCCAGCGCAGTGACTTACAGAAATGAGCAGTTCTTC	CASAVTYRNEQFF
NA	TRBJ1-2	TRBV11-2	TRBD1	TGTGCCAGCAGGCGCACAGGGGAGGATGGCTACACCTTC	CASRRTGEDGYTF
few	TRBJ1-2	TRBV27	NA	TGTGCCAGCAGCAATAATGGTGTTAGCTATGGCTACACCTTC	CASSNNGVSYGYTF
few	TRBJ1-4	TRBV29-1	TRBD1	TGCAGCGCAACTGCCACCGGGACAGGGGCCAGAAAACTGTTTTTT	CSATATGTGARKLFF
once	TRBJ1-2	TRBV12-3/TRBV12-4	NA	TGTGCCAGCTCCCCGGGCGGCGAGGGGTATGGCTACACCTTC	CASSPGGEGYGYTF
NA	TRBJ2-3	TRBV7-2	NA	TGTGCCAGCAGCTCAGCCAGGGCTTTTCTCGGCACAGATACGCAGTATTTT	CASSSARAFLGTDTQYF
NA	TRBJ2-2	TRBV5-4	TRBD2	TGTGCCAGCCACGGGGTAGCGGGGGGGAACACCGGGGAGCTGTTTTTT	CASHGVAGGNTGELFF
NA	TRBJ1-5	TRBV20-1	NA	TGCAGTGCAACCCCCTCCGGGCTTAGCAATCAGCCCCAGCATTTT	CSATPSGLSNQPQHF
few	TRBJ2-5	TRBV2	NA	TGTGCCAGCAGTGATTTTGAGACCCAGTACTTC	CASSDFETQYF
NA	TRBJ2-3	TRBV11-2	NA	TGTGCCAGCAGCTTAGCCCTGGGCAATACGCAGTATTTT	CASSLALGNTQYF
many	TRBJ2-7	TRBV29-1	TRBD1	TGCAGCGTCTTGACAGGGCACTACGAGCAGTACTTC	CSVLTGHYEQYF
many	TRBJ2-1	TRBV29-1	NA	TGCAGCGTTGAAGGTTGGAAAAGCTCCTACAATGAGCAGTTCTTC	CSVEGWKSSYNEQFF
few	TRBJ2-3	TRBV15	TRBD2	TGTGCCACCAGCGGGGGACTAGCGGGAGGACGAGATACGCAGTATTTT	CATSGGLAGGRDTQYF
few	TRBJ2-7	TRBV10-3	NA	TGTGCCACCGCGCCTTATCCACATTACGAGCAGTACTTC	CATAPYPHYEQYF
NA	TRBJ1-4	TRBV20-1	NA	TGCAGTGCTAGTATGGGTGGAACTAATGAAAAACTGTTTTTT	CSASMGGTNEKLFF
NA	TRBJ2-1	TRBV5-1	TRBD2	TGCGCCAGCACGACTAGCGGGTCAACCTACAATGAGCAGTTCTTC	CASTTSGSTYNEQFF
few	TRBJ2-6	TRBV5-1	NA	TGCGCCAGCAGCTTCAGCGCGGGCACTGGGGCCAACGTCCTGACTTTC	CASSFSAGTGANVLTF
NA	TRBJ1-3	TRBV2	NA	TGTGCCAGCAGTGCTCGACATAAGACTGGAAACACCATATATTTT	CASSARHKTGNTIYF